Listed here are 26 T cell receptor beta chains from one sample, sequenced in a study of cytomegalovirus exposure and HLA in healthy donors. The primer mix had 60 Vbeta and 13 Jbeta primers. Measured with immunoSEQ multiplex PCR; TCRdb has only the in-frame clones, and not every one. Altogether some 200,000 clones are present, around 78% being singletons, with the ten largest covering just over 2%. Sequenced material: PBMCs. All receptors come from a woman aged 25-40 years in good health and CMV-seropositive.

This clone has a handful of counts. This rearrangement joins TRBV27 to TRBJ2-1; 8 positions agree with TRBD1. This CDR3 region has 16 residues. V shed 2 bases, J shed 1 base, and the junction held 4 bases outside the gene matches. CDR1 is MNHEY, CDR2 SMNVEV, per germline (reference sequence). CDR3: CASSLAGTGSYNEQFF. The CDR3 coding sequence is TGTGCCAGCAGTTTAGCCGGGACAGGATCCTACAATGAGCAGTTCTTC.

The rearrangement joins TRBV29-1 to TRBJ1-1; D perhaps matches TRBD1 (6 bases). This CDR3 region has 13 residues. Germline V CDR1 and CDR2: SQVTM, ANQGSEA. Trimming took 7 bases from V and 3 from J, leaving 15 bases between them. In DNA, the CDR3 is TGCAGCGGATTACAGGGTATTGACACTGAAGCTTTCTTT. It translates to CSGLQGIDTEAFF.

The CDR3 is CASRKDSGTEAFF. CDR3 coding DNA: TGTGCCAGCAGGAAGGACAGTGGCACTGAAGCTTTCTTT. J is TRBJ1-1 and V is TRBV2; possibly TRBD1 for D (6 bases). The V gene lost 6 bases and the J gene lost 4 bases, with 12 bases spanning the gap. The CDR3 loop spans 13 amino acids. CDR1 is SNHLY, CDR2 FYNNEI, per germline.

This clone was counted a few times. The chain joins TRBV15 to TRBJ2-3; D is perhaps TRBD1 (5 bases). Trimming removed 0 bases from V and 4 bases from J, with 14 bases in between. This CDR3 has 16 residues. Germline-derived CDR1 and CDR2 are LNHNV and YYDKDF (reference sequence). The CDR3 DNA is TGTGCCACCAGCAGAGATAGTCAGGGTGGGGCAGATACGCAGTATTTT. Amino acid sequence: CATSRDSQGGADTQYF.

This chain uses TRBV7-9 with TRBJ2-7; 10 bases agree with TRBD1. Germline trimming cut 5 bases from V and 0 bases from J; bases unmatched to any gene: 4. The CDR3 is made up of 15 amino acids. The germline V gene encodes CDR1 SEHNR and CDR2 FQNEAQ (reference sequence). CDR3 protein: CASSGRDRGSYEQYF. The CDR3, as DNA: TGTGCCAGCAGCGGCCGGGACAGGGGCTCCTACGAGCAGTACTTC.

J is TRBJ2-1 and V is TRBV7-2; D is perhaps TRBD2 (6 bases). Trimming shortened V by 0 bases and J by 15 bases, and 18 bases separated the two germline ends. Germline V gene sequence: CDR1 SGHTA, CDR2 FQGNSA. This CDR3 has 14 residues. CDR3 in amino acids: CASSLAGGLRRGFF. The CDR3 DNA sequence: TGTGCCAGCAGCTTAGCGGGGGGACTCCGAAGGGGGTTCTTC. The full variable domain, with the rest looked up from reference TRBV7-2 and TRBJ2-1, is GAGVSQSPSNKVTEKGKDVELRCDPISGHTALYWYRQSLGQGLEFLIYFQGNSAPDKSGLPSDRFSAERTGGSVSTLTIQRTQQEDSAVYLCASSLAGGLRRGFFGPGTRLTVL.

The rearrangement joins TRBV7-2 to TRBJ1-2, with 8 bases that match TRBD1. Unmatched junction bases numbered 4, after V lost 0 bases and J lost 4 bases. Germline V lookup: CDR1 SGHTA, CDR2 FQGNSA. The CDR3 totals 15 residues. The CDR3: CASSLAPTGGYGYTF. As DNA, the CDR3 is TGTGCCAGCAGCTTAGCCCCCACAGGGGGCTATGGCTACACCTTC.

This clone was detected only a few times. V usage is TRBV28 and J usage is TRBJ1-4; D may be TRBD1 (5 bases). Germline loops: CDR1 MDHEN, CDR2 SYDVKM. The V end was cut by 3 bases, the J end by 5 bases, with 13 bases between. The CDR3 has 15 residues. CDR3 protein: CASSFGDRSNEKLFF. Written as DNA, the CDR3 is TGTGCCAGCAGTTTTGGAGACAGATCAAATGAAAAACTGTTTTTT.

This sequence joins TRBV5-5 and TRBJ2-6, with D unclear. The ends were cut back, 0 bases at V and 4 bases at J, with 8 bases in the middle. The germline gives CDR1 SGHKS, CDR2 YYEKEE (reference sequence). This CDR3 is 15 amino acids long. For the CDR3, the DNA is TGTGCCAGCAGCTTGGGGCCCGCCGGGGCCAACGTCCTGACTTTC. Translation gives CASSLGPAGANVLTF.

The rearrangement links TRBV18 to TRBJ1-5; weak D call: TRBD1 (6 bases). CDR3 length: 15 residues. The germline gives CDR1 KGHSH, CDR2 LQKENI. Trimming stripped 3 bases from V and 3 bases from J, with 12 bases between. The CDR3 protein is CASSPQGNPNQPQHF. CDR3 DNA sequence: TGTGCCAGCTCACCCCAGGGGAACCCCAATCAGCCCCAGCATTTT.

CDR3 nucleotides: TGTGCCATCAGGGACAATGTATTGAACACTGAAGCTTTCTTT. Protein product: CAIRDNVLNTEAFF. This chain uses TRBV10-3 with TRBJ1-1, with TRBD1 as a possible D gene (5 bases). The CDR3 contains 14 residues. Germline V gene sequence: CDR1 ENHRY, CDR2 SYGVKD. Trimming removed 6 bases from V and 0 bases from J, with 11 bases in between.

The chain joins TRBV30 to TRBJ1-5; TRBD1 is a possible D gene (5 bases). The ends were cut back, 2 bases at V and 6 bases at J, with 14 bases in the middle. Germline V gene sequence: CDR1 GTSNPN, CDR2 SVGIG (reference sequence). The CDR3 loop spans 14 amino acids. The CDR3 DNA reads as TGTGCCTGGAGTATCTCGGGGGGGAGTCAGCCCCAGCATTTT. As protein: CAWSISGGSQPQHF.

The chain recombines TRBV5-1 with TRBJ2-1, with D perhaps matching TRBD1 (5 bases). V lost 4 bases and J 10 bases, leaving 12 bases between the germline ends. The CDR3 has 12 residues. Looked up from germline, CDR1 is SGHRS and CDR2 is YFSETQ. The CDR3 DNA reads as TGCGCCAGCAGCGGCCAGGGATACGAGCAGTTCTTC. This gives the protein CASSGQGYEQFF.

V and J are TRBV30 and TRBJ1-6, with D possibly TRBD1 on 5 matching bases. The germline V and J ends were trimmed by 0 bases and 7 bases, with 10 bases remaining between them. CDR3 length equals 14 residues. Germline assignment: CDR1 GTSNPN and CDR2 SVGIG (reference sequence). In DNA, the CDR3 is TGTGCCTGGAGTGTGGCAGGGCGGAATTCACCCCTCCACTTT. Its protein is CAWSVAGRNSPLHF.

V usage is TRBV30 and J usage is TRBJ2-1; TRBD2 agrees at 13 bases. The CDR3 spans 15 residues. V lost 0 bases, J lost 4 bases, and 0 bases stayed unmatched. Germline loops: CDR1 GTSNPN, CDR2 SVGIG (reference sequence). CDR3: CAWSVLAGGYNEQFF. CDR3 bases: TGTGCCTGGAGTGTACTAGCGGGAGGGTACAATGAGCAGTTCTTC.

The CDR3 nucleotides are TGTGCCTGGAGTGTACTTGGTCGGCGGCAGTACTTC. Protein sequence: CAWSVLGRRQYF. The chain employs TRBV30 and TRBJ2-5; D not certain. The germline V gene has CDR1 GTSNPN and CDR2 SVGIG (reference sequence). The CDR3 has 12 residues. Trimming took 0 bases from V and 11 from J, leaving 13 bases between them. Looking up the rest from reference TRBV30 and TRBJ2-5 gives the full variable domain: SQTIHQWPATLVQPVGSPLSLECTVEGTSNPNLYWYRQAAGRGLQLLFYSVGIGQISSEVPQNLSASRPQDRQFILSSKKLLLSDSGFYLCAWSVLGRRQYFGPGTRLLVL.

The chain joins TRBV5-1 to TRBJ2-7; 7 bases line up with TRBD1. The CDR3 extends over 15 amino acids. Germline values: CDR1 SGHRS, CDR2 YFSETQ. Trimming cost V 4 bases and J 2 bases; bases outside gene matches: 9. As DNA, the CDR3 is TGCGCCAGCAGCCGCACAGGGACAGTTACCTACGAGCAGTACTTC. Amino acids: CASSRTGTVTYEQYF. Based on the CDR3 plus reference TRBV5-1 and TRBJ2-7, the full variable domain is KAGVTQTPRYLIKTRGQQVTLSCSPISGHRSVSWYQQTPGQGLQFLFEYFSETQRNKGNFPGRFSGRQFSNSRSEMNVSTLELGDSALYLCASSRTGTVTYEQYFGPGTRLTVT.

This clone has only one observation. The chain uses TRBV30 and TRBJ2-1, with D hard to call. Germline-derived CDR1 and CDR2 are GTSNPN and SVGIG (reference sequence). The length of the CDR3 is 11 residues. V gave up 1 base and J gave up 7 bases, with 5 bases separating them. CDR3 protein: CAWSDRNEQFF. Written as DNA, the CDR3 is TGTGCCTGGAGTGATAGAAATGAGCAGTTCTTC.

J is TRBJ2-5 and V is TRBV2; a possible D gene is TRBD1 (5 bases). CDR1 and CDR2 (germline): SNHLY, FYNNEI. The V and J ends lost 4 bases and 4 bases respectively, with 16 bases between them. The CDR3 is 15 amino acids. CDR3 amino acids: CASSGGALSLETQYF. CDR3 bases: TGTGCCAGCAGTGGTGGGGCTTTAAGTCTAGAGACCCAGTACTTC.

This clone was seen a single time. CDR3: CASSVDRVERTDTQYF. CDR3 sequence (DNA): TGTGCCAGTAGTGTCGACAGGGTGGAGAGGACAGATACGCAGTATTTT. V gene TRBV19 combines with J gene TRBJ2-3, with 7 bases fitting TRBD1. V trimming: 5 bases; J trimming: 3 bases; junction bases outside the gene matches: 11. CDR3 length equals 16 residues. Germline CDR1 LNHDA, CDR2 SQIVND (reference sequence).

This chain connects TRBV10-3 to TRBJ1-4, with TRBD1 matching 7 bases. The germline gives CDR1 ENHRY, CDR2 SYGVKD. V lost 8 bases to trimming and J lost 1 base; unmatched junction nucleotides: 1. The CDR3 sequence is 13 residues long. CDR3 nucleotide sequence: TGTGCCATCCGACAGGGAACTAATGAAAAACTGTTTTTT. This encodes CAIRQGTNEKLFF.

The J gene is TRBJ2-7, the V gene TRBV5-1; 9 bases line up with TRBD1. The V gene end was trimmed by 4 bases and the J gene end by 3 bases; junction bases not matched to a gene: 8. Germline loops: CDR1 SGHRS, CDR2 YFSETQ. This CDR3 has 15 amino acids. Here the CDR3 reads CASSLGGQGRYEQYF. Here the CDR3 DNA reads TGCGCCAGCAGCCTAGGGGGACAGGGACGCTACGAGCAGTACTTC.

The CDR3 DNA follows: TGTGCCACCAGTATGGGGTCGAGCAGGGTGGAATTCGGACAAGGCTACACCTTC. This sequence encodes CATSMGSSRVEFGQGYTF. The rearrangement uses TRBV19 and TRBJ1-2; weak D call: TRBD1 (5 bases). This CDR3 region has 18 residues. V was shortened by 10 bases and J by 8 bases, with 35 bases between the two germline ends. Germline V lookup: CDR1 LNHDA, CDR2 SQIVND (reference sequence).

This rearrangement joins TRBV29-1 to TRBJ2-2; weak D call: TRBD2 (5 bases). Trimming removed 5 bases at V and 1 base at J, with 8 bases between. Germline CDR1 is SQVTM and CDR2 is ANQGSEA. This CDR3 spans 13 amino acids. Here the CDR3 DNA reads TGCAGCGTTTCCAGCGGGAACACCGGGGAGCTGTTTTTT. Its protein is CSVSSGNTGELFF.

J is TRBJ2-5 and V is TRBV7-6, with D possibly matching TRBD1 (6 bases). With 5 bases removed from V and 2 bases from J, the gap between germline ends came to 27 bases. Germline V lookup: CDR1 SGHVS, CDR2 FNYEAQ. The CDR3 spans 19 residues. The CDR3 is CASSPLSRTIRGWQETQYF. CDR3 DNA sequence: TGTGCCAGCAGCCCCCTCTCCCGTACAATCAGGGGATGGCAAGAGACCCAGTACTTC. Supplemented by reference TRBV7-6 and TRBJ2-5, the full variable domain reads GAGVSQSPRYKVTKRGQDVALRCDPISGHVSLYWYRQALGQGPEFLTYFNYEAQQDKSGLPNDRFSAERPEGSISTLTIQRTEQRDSAMYRCASSPLSRTIRGWQETQYFGPGTRLLVL.

The V and J genes are TRBV6-5 and TRBJ1-1; D uncertain. The CDR3 is made up of 14 amino acids. The V and J ends lost 4 bases and 3 bases respectively, with 12 bases between them. Germline CDR1 is MNHEY and CDR2 is SVGAGI. The DNA for the CDR3 is TGTGCCAGCAGTTGGCAAGGTGCGGACACTGAAGCTTTCTTT. This sequence encodes CASSWQGADTEAFF.